These 30 T cell receptor beta chains were all obtained from the same sample, sequenced in a study of cytotoxic CD8 clonotypes in ibrutinib-treated CLL. Measured with immunoSEQ multiplex PCR; TCRdb has only the in-frame clones, and not every one. The sample shows fewer than 200,000 clones, more than 80% of them seen only once. The specimen comprised PBMCs, sampled after 24 months of ibrutinib treatment. Receptors originate from a human donor with chronic lymphocytic leukemia.

The J gene is TRBJ2-1, the V gene TRBV5-1, with 11 bases matching TRBD2. Losses at the gene ends were 0 bases for V and 6 bases for J; bases not matched to a gene: 2. The CDR3 consists of 15 residues. Per the germline V gene, CDR1 is SGHRS and CDR2 is YFSETQ. CDR3 sequence reads: CASSLETSGSNEQFF. The CDR3 bases are TGCGCCAGCAGCTTGGAAACTAGCGGGAGCAATGAGCAGTTCTTC.

This sequence joins TRBV5-1 and TRBJ2-7, with TRBD1 as a possible D gene (5 bases). The CDR3 length is 14 residues. Trimming pared 0 bases from V and 6 bases from J, leaving 13 bases between. Germline CDR1 is SGHRS and CDR2 is YFSETQ. The CDR3 loop reads CASSLGGWVGEQYF. The CDR3 nucleotides read TGCGCCAGCAGCTTGGGGGGCTGGGTCGGCGAGCAGTACTTC.

V is TRBV30 and J is TRBJ2-5, with TRBD2 identical over 7 bases. V lost 3 bases, J lost 5 bases, and 12 bases stayed unmatched. CDR1 and CDR2 from the germline V gene are GTSNPN and SVGIG (reference sequence). CDR3 length equals 15 residues. In nucleotides, the CDR3 is TGTGCCTGGAGGTCCGGACTAGGAAAGGGGGAGACCCAGTACTTC. Translated, it gives CAWRSGLGKGETQYF. Using reference TRBV30 and TRBJ2-5 for the parts outside the CDR3, the full variable domain is SQTIHQWPATLVQPVGSPLSLECTVEGTSNPNLYWYRQAAGRGLQLLFYSVGIGQISSEVPQNLSASRPQDRQFILSSKKLLLSDSGFYLCAWRSGLGKGETQYFGPGTRLLVL.

This chain joins TRBV7-2 and TRBJ1-3; TRBD1 matches 7 bases. The junction had 4 bases not matched to a gene; V was cut back by 5 bases and J by 0 bases. The CDR3 totals 15 residues. The germline V gene encodes CDR1 SGHTA and CDR2 FQGNSA. The CDR3 is CASSLGQHSGNTIYF. The CDR3 coding sequence is TGTGCCAGCAGCCTGGGACAGCACTCTGGAAACACCATATATTTT.

The CDR3 DNA sequence: TGTGCCAGCAGCTTAGGCCGACAGGGGGCAATGTACGAGCAGTACTTC. Its translation is CASSLGRQGAMYEQYF. The chain uses TRBV7-2 and TRBJ2-7; 10 nucleotides align to TRBD1. Per germline, CDR1 SGHTA and CDR2 FQGNSA. The V gene end was trimmed by 1 base and the J gene end by 4 bases; junction bases not matched to a gene: 7. This CDR3 has 16 amino acids.

The rearrangement uses TRBV5-1 and TRBJ2-7; 8 nucleotides match TRBD2. CDR3 length: 14 amino acids. Trimming took 2 bases from V and 6 from J; bases not matched to a gene: 7. Germline V CDR1 and CDR2: SGHRS, YFSETQ. The CDR3 here is CASSFGTSTLEQYF. The CDR3 coding sequence is TGCGCCAGCAGCTTTGGGACTAGTACCCTCGAGCAGTACTTC.

The chain employs TRBV7-8 and TRBJ2-7; no definite D call. Germline CDR1 SGHVS, CDR2 FQNEAQ. Between the trimmed V and J ends, which lost 8 bases and 3 bases, there was a span of 8 bases. The CDR3 sequence is 11 residues long. In DNA, the CDR3 is TGTGCCAGCGCGACCTTCTACGAGCAGTACTTC. It yields the protein CASATFYEQYF.

Concerning this clone: The sample holds other DNA sequences that translate to the same CDR3. The chain combines TRBV5-6 with TRBJ1-1, with 9 bases lining up with TRBD1. This CDR3 contains 14 residues. J lost 1 base, V lost 4 bases, and 2 bases had no gene match. Germline V CDR1 and CDR2: SGHDT, YYEEEE. This CDR3 reads CASSRDRANTEAFF. As DNA, the CDR3 is TGTGCCAGCAGCAGGGACAGGGCGAACACTGAAGCTTTCTTT.

The chain is built from TRBV7-9 and TRBJ2-2; perhaps TRBD2 as D (6 bases). The CDR3 runs 16 residues. Trimming took off 3 bases at V and 0 bases at J, with 11 bases between the two ends. The germline V gene encodes CDR1 SEHNR and CDR2 FQNEAQ (reference sequence). The CDR3 region is CASSFQAGSNTGELFF. The CDR3 DNA follows: TGTGCCAGCAGCTTTCAAGCGGGTTCGAACACCGGGGAGCTGTTTTTT.

The chain joins TRBV18 to TRBJ2-1, with 7 positions matching TRBD2. Germline values: CDR1 KGHSH, CDR2 LQKENI. V dropped 3 bases and J dropped 10; count of bases not matched to a gene: 12. The CDR3 extends over 15 amino acids. CDR3 loop: CASSPPTTGSGEQFF. DNA for the CDR3: TGTGCCAGCTCACCGCCAACTACTGGTAGCGGGGAGCAGTTCTTC.

This sequence joins TRBV6-5 and TRBJ1-2; no clear D gene. V lost 6 bases and J 3 bases, leaving 11 bases between the germline ends. The germline gives CDR1 MNHEY, CDR2 SVGAGI. The CDR3 contains 13 residues. CDR3 nucleotide sequence: TGTGCCAGCAGCTACCCGGGGTACTATGGCTACACCTTC. Protein sequence: CASSYPGYYGYTF.

The rearrangement links TRBV11-2 to TRBJ1-1; possibly TRBD1 for D (5 bases). The germline gives CDR1 SGHAT, CDR2 FQNNGV. The CDR3 has 15 residues. Trimming removed 1 base from V and 0 bases from J, with 9 bases in between. CDR3 in amino acids: CASSLVAQVNTEAFF. The DNA of the CDR3 is TGTGCCAGCAGCTTAGTAGCACAGGTGAACACTGAAGCTTTCTTT.

The V gene is TRBV19, the J gene TRBJ2-3; 9 nucleotides match TRBD1. V shed 4 bases and J 2 bases; nucleotides not matched to a gene: 10. Germline loops: CDR1 LNHDA, CDR2 SQIVND (reference sequence). CDR3 length: 17 amino acids. The CDR3 coding sequence is TGTGCCAGTAGTACCATTTGGACAGGGGTGAACACAGATACGCAGTATTTT. Amino acid sequence: CASSTIWTGVNTDTQYF.

The V and J genes are TRBV28 and TRBJ2-1; D is possibly TRBD1 (5 bases). This CDR3 has 14 residues. Germline lookup yields CDR1 MDHEN and CDR2 SYDVKM. The V and J ends lost 5 bases and 0 bases respectively, with 8 bases between them. CDR3 sequence (DNA): TGTGCCAGCAGTGACAGCCTCTCCTACAATGAGCAGTTCTTC. This encodes CASSDSLSYNEQFF. The whole variable domain, filled in from reference TRBV28 and TRBJ2-1, reads DVKVTQSSRYLVKRTGEKVFLECVQDMDHENMFWYRQDPGLGLRLIYFSYDVKMKEKGDIPEGYSVSREKKERFSLILESASTNQTSMYLCASSDSLSYNEQFFGPGTRLTVL.

This chain joins TRBV19 and TRBJ1-5; D unresolved. CDR1 and CDR2 from the germline V gene are LNHDA and SQIVND (reference sequence). The ends were cut back, 8 bases at V and 5 bases at J, with 16 bases in the middle. The CDR3 sequence is 14 residues long. The CDR3 loop is CASSPQLIDQPQHF. CDR3 nucleotide sequence: TGTGCCAGTTCCCCTCAACTTATTGATCAGCCCCAGCATTTT.

This clone was picked up one time. V gene TRBV14 combines with J gene TRBJ1-2; D is ambiguous. The CDR3 sequence is 13 residues long. The germline gives CDR1 SGHDN, CDR2 FVKESK. V was pared by 5 bases and J by 8 bases, with 15 bases between. The CDR3 bases are TGTGCCAGCAGCTACACAAACCAAGGAGGCTACACCTTC. Translation gives CASSYTNQGGYTF.

The rearrangement links TRBV7-3 to TRBJ1-1, with D possibly TRBD1 on 5 matching bases. The CDR3 extends over 12 amino acids. With 3 bases removed from V and 6 bases from J, the gap between germline ends came to 8 bases. CDR1 and CDR2 from the germline V gene are SGHTA and FQGTGA. CDR3 coding DNA: TGTGCCAGCAGCTTCAGGGCGGCTGAAGCTTTCTTT. Its protein product is CASSFRAAEAFF.

The V call is TRBV18, the J call TRBJ1-3; D not resolved. The germline V and J ends were trimmed by 5 bases and 4 bases, with 15 bases remaining between them. The CDR3 extends over 15 amino acids. The germline V gene has CDR1 KGHSH and CDR2 LQKENI. The CDR3, as DNA: TGTGCCAGCTCAGCGGACCCCGGCTCGGGAAACACCATATATTTT. Its translation is CASSADPGSGNTIYF. The full variable domain, rest sourced from reference TRBV18 and TRBJ1-3, is NAGVMQNPRHLVRRRGQEARLRCSPMKGHSHVYWYRQLPEEGLKFMVYLQKENIIDESGMPKERFSAEFPKEGPSILRIQQVVRGDSAAYFCASSADPGSGNTIYFGEGSWLTVV.

The J gene is TRBJ2-3, the V gene TRBV7-2; 14 bases line up with TRBD2. This CDR3 comprises 16 residues. V was pared by 2 bases and J by 8 bases, with 6 bases of the junction left unmatched. CDR1 and CDR2 (germline): SGHTA, FQGNSA. CDR3 amino acids: CASSLTGTSGSGTQYF. The CDR3 DNA reads as TGTGCCAGCAGCTTAACGGGGACTAGCGGGAGTGGTACGCAGTATTTT.

The rearrangement links TRBV6-5 to TRBJ1-5; 9 bases match TRBD1. The J segment lost 6 bases and the V segment lost 6 bases, leaving 9 bases of the junction unmatched. Germline-derived CDR1 and CDR2 are MNHEY and SVGAGI. The CDR3 contains 15 residues. The CDR3 DNA sequence: TGTGCCAGCAGGCAGGGGACAGGGTTCGGTCAGCCCCAGCATTTT. Its translation is CASRQGTGFGQPQHF.

The chain uses TRBV5-1 and TRBJ2-2; D is tentatively TRBD1 or TRBD2 (6 bases each). The CDR3 runs 14 residues. In germline, CDR1 is SGHRS, CDR2 YFSETQ. Trimming took 7 bases from V and 7 from J, leaving 17 bases between them. CDR3 region: CASQEGERFGELFF. Written as DNA, the CDR3 is TGCGCCAGCCAGGAGGGGGAGCGATTCGGGGAGCTGTTTTTT. Supplemented by reference TRBV5-1 and TRBJ2-2, the full variable domain reads KAGVTQTPRYLIKTRGQQVTLSCSPISGHRSVSWYQQTPGQGLQFLFEYFSETQRNKGNFPGRFSGRQFSNSRSEMNVSTLELGDSALYLCASQEGERFGELFFGEGSRLTVL.

The V call is TRBV29-1, the J call TRBJ2-7; 12 bases line up with TRBD2. The junction had 10 bases not matched to a gene; V was cut back by 5 bases and J by 5 bases. The germline CDR1 and CDR2 sequences are SQVTM and ANQGSEA. The CDR3 loop spans 15 amino acids. The CDR3: CSVTSGLAGTHEQYF. The CDR3 DNA reads as TGCAGCGTTACGTCGGGACTAGCGGGTACCCACGAGCAGTACTTC.

The genes are TRBV5-1 and TRBJ1-6; a weak D match, TRBD1 (6 bases). The CDR3 loop spans 14 amino acids. Trimming took 2 bases from V and 10 from J, leaving 13 bases between them. Germline CDR1 reads SGHRS; CDR2 reads YFSETQ. The chain's CDR3 is CASSFNREDSPLHF. CDR3 nucleotide sequence: TGCGCCAGCAGCTTTAACAGGGAGGACTCACCCCTCCACTTT.

This chain connects TRBV2 to TRBJ2-7; D may be TRBD1 (5 bases). This CDR3 contains 11 residues. V dropped 4 bases and J dropped 6 bases, with 7 bases sitting between them. The V gene's germline CDR1 is SNHLY and CDR2 FYNNEI. CDR3 region: CASSVQVEQYF. The CDR3, as DNA: TGTGCCAGCAGTGTACAGGTCGAGCAGTACTTC.

Here the CDR3 DNA reads TGTGCCAGCAGTTACTCCTATGGCGGTGAGCAGTTCTTC. Protein: CASSYSYGGEQFF. The chain combines TRBV6-5 with TRBJ2-1; D gene uncertain. Germline V gene sequence: CDR1 MNHEY, CDR2 SVGAGI. V lost 0 bases and J lost 9, with 9 bases in between. The CDR3 runs to 13 residues.

The chain combines TRBV11-3 with TRBJ2-2; D is unclear. The V gene lost 0 bases and the J gene lost 1 base, with 9 bases spanning the gap. Germline-derived CDR1 and CDR2 are SGHNT and YENEEA. This CDR3 has 16 residues. The DNA for the CDR3 is TGTGCCAGCAGCTTAGATCTCAGGAGGAACACCGGGGAGCTGTTTTTT. It specifies CASSLDLRRNTGELFF. Drawing the rest from reference TRBV11-3 and TRBJ2-2, the complete variable domain is EAGVVQSPRYKIIEKKQPVAFWCNPISGHNTLYWYLQNLGQGPELLIRYENEEAVDDSQLPKDRFSAERLKGVDSTLKIQPAELGDSAVYLCASSLDLRRNTGELFFGEGSRLTVL.

The rearrangement links TRBV6-6 to TRBJ1-1; D unclear. This CDR3 contains 12 residues. The germline V and J ends were trimmed by 5 bases and 7 bases, with 11 bases remaining between them. Germline CDR1 reads MNHNY; CDR2 reads SVGAGI (reference sequence). The CDR3 DNA follows: TGTGCCAGCAGTAGAGGCCGGTTTGAAGCTTTCTTT. Translated, it gives CASSRGRFEAFF.

This chain connects TRBV4-3 to TRBJ2-1; TRBD2 matches at 10 bases. Germline lookup yields CDR1 LGHNA and CDR2 YSLEER. The CDR3 has 16 residues. J was trimmed by 5 bases and V by 1 base; bases with no gene match: 5. As DNA, the CDR3 is TGCGCCAGCAGCCAAGGTCTAGCGGGGGCGGACAATGAGCAGTTCTTC. It yields the protein CASSQGLAGADNEQFF.

This clone was observed at least ten times. The V call is TRBV5-1, the J call TRBJ2-3, with TRBD2 matching 7 bases. Germline values: CDR1 SGHRS, CDR2 YFSETQ. The CDR3 consists of 14 residues. V gave up 2 bases and J gave up 6 bases; unmatched junction bases: 6. In DNA form, the CDR3 reads TGCGCCAGCAGCTTACTAGCGTTTACGGATACGCAGTATTTT. Translating gives CASSLLAFTDTQYF.

The rearrangement uses TRBV21-1 and TRBJ2-7; the D call TRBD2 from the table was never checked on the DNA. TRBV21-1 is a listed pseudogene. The CDR3 sequence is 15 residues long. The CDR3 region has the DNA TGTGCCAGCAGCCCTGGACTAGCGGAGGGGCGAGAGCAGTACTTC. Translating it yields CASSPGLAEGREQYF.